This TCR beta chain was obtained from a study of blood T cell repertoires in COVID-19. Overall study context: Some COVID-19 samples were acute and others convalescent; all came from the United States, Italy and Spain.

Per the original data handling: Counts of nucleated cells, estimated from reference gene primer amplification, were obtained. The protocol was immunoSEQ multiplex PCR, while the TCRdb copy is restricted to in-frame clones and leaves out a portion. Clone size and V and J calls were adopted from that table, with D and trimming inferred from the DNA. The sample yields approximately 190,000 clones, about 83% seen once. This sequence was found in a woman aged 70-85 years with active or convalescent COVID-19. Sequenced sample: peripheral blood.

As DNA, the CDR3 is TGTGCCAGCAGTTTCCAGGGGGCGGGTTCACCCCTCCACTTT. It codes for CASSFQGAGSPLHF. The rearrangement links TRBV27 to TRBJ1-6; 8 nucleotides match TRBD1. V lost 3 bases to trimming and J lost 9 bases; unmatched junction nucleotides: 4. Looked up from germline, CDR1 is MNHEY and CDR2 is SMNVEV (reference sequence). The CDR3 length is 14 residues.